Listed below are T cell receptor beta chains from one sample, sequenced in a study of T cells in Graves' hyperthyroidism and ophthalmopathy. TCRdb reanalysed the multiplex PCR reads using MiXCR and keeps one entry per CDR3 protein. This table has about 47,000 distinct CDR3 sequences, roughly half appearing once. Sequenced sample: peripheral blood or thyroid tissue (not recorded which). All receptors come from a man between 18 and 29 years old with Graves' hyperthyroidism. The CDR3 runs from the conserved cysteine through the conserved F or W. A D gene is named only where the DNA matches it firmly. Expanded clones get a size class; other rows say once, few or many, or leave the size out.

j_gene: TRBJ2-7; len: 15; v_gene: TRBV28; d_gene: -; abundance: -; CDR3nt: TGTGCCAGTGCCTTTAGCGGAGGCTACTCCTACGAGCAGTACTTC; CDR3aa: CASAFSGGYSYEQYF
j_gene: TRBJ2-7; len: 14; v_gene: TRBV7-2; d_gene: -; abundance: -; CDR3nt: TGTGTCAGCAGTCCCAGCGGATCTCCCTACGAGCAGTGCTTC; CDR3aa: CVSSPSGSPYEQCF
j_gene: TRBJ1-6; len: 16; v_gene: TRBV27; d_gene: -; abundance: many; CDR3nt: TGTGCCAGCAGTTTTCAGGGCAGAGGGTATAATTCACCCCTCCACTTT; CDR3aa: CASSFQGRGYNSPLHF
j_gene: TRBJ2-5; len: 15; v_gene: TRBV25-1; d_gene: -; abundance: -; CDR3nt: TGTGCCAGCAGGGGGAGGAAGACAGGCCAAGAGACCCAGTACTTC; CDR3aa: CASRGRKTGQETQYF
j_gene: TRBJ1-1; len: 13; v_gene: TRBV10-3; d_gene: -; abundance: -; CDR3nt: TGTGCCACCTTGGACGGATTGAACACTGAAGCTTTCTTT; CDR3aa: CATLDGLNTEAFF
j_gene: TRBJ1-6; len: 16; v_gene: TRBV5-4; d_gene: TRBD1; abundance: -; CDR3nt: TGTGCCAGCAGCACCGGGACAGGCGGTAAAGGTTCACCCCTCCACTTT; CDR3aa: CASSTGTGGKGSPLHF
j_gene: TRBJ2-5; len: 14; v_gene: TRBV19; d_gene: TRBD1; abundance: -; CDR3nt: TGTGCCAGTAGTATGCGGGACAGGGTTGAGACCCAGTACTTC; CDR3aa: CASSMRDRVETQYF
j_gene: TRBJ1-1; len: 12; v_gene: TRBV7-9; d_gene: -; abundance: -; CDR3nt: TGTGCCAGCAGCCTTCGACAGTCTGAAGCTTTCTTT; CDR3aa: CASSLRQSEAFF
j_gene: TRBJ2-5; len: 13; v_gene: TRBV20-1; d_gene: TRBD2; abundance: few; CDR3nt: TGCAGTGCTAGACTAGCGGGGGACGAGACCCAGTACTTC; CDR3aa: CSARLAGDETQYF
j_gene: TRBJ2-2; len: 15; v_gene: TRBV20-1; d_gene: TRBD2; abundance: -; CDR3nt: TGCAGTGCTATTAAGAGCGGGAGGGCCGCCGGGGAGCTGTTTTTT; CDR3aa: CSAIKSGRAAGELFF
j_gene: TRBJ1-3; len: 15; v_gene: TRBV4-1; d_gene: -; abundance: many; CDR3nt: TGCGCCAGCAGCCAAGTCCGACAGAGTAAGAACACCATATATTTT; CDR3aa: CASSQVRQSKNTIYF
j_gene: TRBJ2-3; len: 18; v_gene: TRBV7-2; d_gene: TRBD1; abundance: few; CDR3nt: TGTGCCAGCAGCTTCCGGAGACAGGGGGGACGCGGCACAGATACGCAGTATTTT; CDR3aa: CASSFRRQGGRGTDTQYF
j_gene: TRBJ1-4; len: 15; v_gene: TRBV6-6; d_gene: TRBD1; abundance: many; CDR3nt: TGTGCCAGCAGAATTCGACAGGGAGCTAATGAAAAACTGTTTTTT; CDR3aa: CASRIRQGANEKLFF
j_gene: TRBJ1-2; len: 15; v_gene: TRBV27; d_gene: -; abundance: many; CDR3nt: TGTGCCAGCGCGACTACAGTTCTAGCTAACTATGGCTACACCTTC; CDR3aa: CASATTVLANYGYTF
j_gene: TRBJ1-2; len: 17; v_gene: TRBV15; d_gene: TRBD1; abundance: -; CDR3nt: TGTGCCACCAGCAGGGACCAGACAGGGAGGGTTGACTATGGCTACACCTTC; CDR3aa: CATSRDQTGRVDYGYTF
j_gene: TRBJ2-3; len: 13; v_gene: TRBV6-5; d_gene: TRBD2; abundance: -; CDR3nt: TGTGCCAGCGCGCTAGCGGGGGTAGATACGCAGTATTTT; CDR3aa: CASALAGVDTQYF
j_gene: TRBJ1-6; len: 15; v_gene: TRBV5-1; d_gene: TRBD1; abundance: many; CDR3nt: TGCGCCAGCAGCGTCGCAGGGGGCGAGTACTCACCCCTCCACTTT; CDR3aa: CASSVAGGEYSPLHF
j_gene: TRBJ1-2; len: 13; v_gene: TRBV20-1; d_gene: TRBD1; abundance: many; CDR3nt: TGCAGTGCTACCAGGGGGGGGAGCTATGGCTACACCTTC; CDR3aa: CSATRGGSYGYTF
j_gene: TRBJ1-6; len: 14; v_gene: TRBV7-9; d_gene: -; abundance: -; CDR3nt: TGTGCCAGCAGCTTAGCCAGGGGAGGTTCACCCCTCCACTTT; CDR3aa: CASSLARGGSPLHF
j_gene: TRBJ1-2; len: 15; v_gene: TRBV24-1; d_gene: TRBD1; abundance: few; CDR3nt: TGTGCCACCAGTGATCCCGCTGACAGGGAGGTTGGCTACACCTTC; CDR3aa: CATSDPADREVGYTF
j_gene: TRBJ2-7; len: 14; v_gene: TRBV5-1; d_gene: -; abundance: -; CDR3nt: TGCGCCAGCAGCTTGGTTCAGGGGGGCGCCGAGCAGTACTTC; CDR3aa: CASSLVQGGAEQYF
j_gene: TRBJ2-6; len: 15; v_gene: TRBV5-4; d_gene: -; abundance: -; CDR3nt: TGTGCCAGCAGCCAAGTTAGAGGGGGGAGGGCCCTAGTGACCTTC; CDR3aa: CASSQVRGGRALVTF
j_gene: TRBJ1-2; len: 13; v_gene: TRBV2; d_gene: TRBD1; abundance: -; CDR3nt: TGTGCCAGCGGGACAGGCCAAGATTATGGCTACACCTTC; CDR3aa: CASGTGQDYGYTF
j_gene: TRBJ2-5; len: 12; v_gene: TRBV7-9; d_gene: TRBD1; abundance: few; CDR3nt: TGTGCCAGTTCCGGGACAGAAGAGACCCAGTACTTC; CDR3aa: CASSGTEETQYF
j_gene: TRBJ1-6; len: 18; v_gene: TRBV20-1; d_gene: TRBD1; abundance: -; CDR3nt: TGCAGTGCTAGAGCCCTCCAGGGGGCTAGGTCCTATAATTCACCCCTCCACTTT; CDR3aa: CSARALQGARSYNSPLHF
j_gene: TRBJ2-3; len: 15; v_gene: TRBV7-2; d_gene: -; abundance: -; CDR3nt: TGTGCCAGCAGCTCCGGGAGTGGGAGTACAGATGCGCAGTATTTT; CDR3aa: CASSSGSGSTDAQYF
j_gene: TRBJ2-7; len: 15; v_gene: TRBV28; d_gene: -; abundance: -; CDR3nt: TGTGCCAGTGCCTTTAGCGGAGGCTACTCCTACGAGCAGTGCTTC; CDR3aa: CASAFSGGYSYEQCF
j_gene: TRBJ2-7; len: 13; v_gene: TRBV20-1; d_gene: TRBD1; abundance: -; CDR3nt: TGCAGTGCTGACAGGGACAAGACCTACGAGCAGTACTTC; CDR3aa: CSADRDKTYEQYF
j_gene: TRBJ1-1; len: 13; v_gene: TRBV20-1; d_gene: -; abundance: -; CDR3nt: TGCAGTGCTAGAGATCAGGTTCTCACTGAAGCTTTCTTT; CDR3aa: CSARDQVLTEAFF
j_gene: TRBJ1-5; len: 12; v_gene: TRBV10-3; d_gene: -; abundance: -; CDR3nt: TGTGCCATCAGGACGGACAATCAGCCCCAGCATTTT; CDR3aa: CAIRTDNQPQHF
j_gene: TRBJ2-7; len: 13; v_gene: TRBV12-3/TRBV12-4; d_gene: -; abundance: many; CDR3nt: TGTGCCAGCAGTCCCTTGTATTGGGTCGAGCAGTACTTC; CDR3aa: CASSPLYWVEQYF
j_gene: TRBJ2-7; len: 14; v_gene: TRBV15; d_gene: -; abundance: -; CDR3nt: TGTGCCACCAGCAGAGGTGAAACAGGCTACGAGCAGTACTTC; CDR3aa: CATSRGETGYEQYF
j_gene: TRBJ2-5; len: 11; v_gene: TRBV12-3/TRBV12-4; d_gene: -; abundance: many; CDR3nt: TGTGCCAGCAGCTTAGATAAGACCCAGTACTTC; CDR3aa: CASSLDKTQYF
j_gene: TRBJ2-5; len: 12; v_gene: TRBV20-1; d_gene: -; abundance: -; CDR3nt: TGCAGTGCTAGATCCGAGGCAGAGACCCAGTACTTC; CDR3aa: CSARSEAETQYF
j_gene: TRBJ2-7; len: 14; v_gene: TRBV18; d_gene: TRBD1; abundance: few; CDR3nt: TGTGCCAGCTCAGAGACAGGGGGCAGCTCCGAGCAGTACTTC; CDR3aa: CASSETGGSSEQYF
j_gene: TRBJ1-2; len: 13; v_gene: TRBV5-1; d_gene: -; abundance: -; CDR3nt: TGCGCCAGCAGATCGACAGCCGGCTATGGCTACACCTTC; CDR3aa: CASRSTAGYGYTF
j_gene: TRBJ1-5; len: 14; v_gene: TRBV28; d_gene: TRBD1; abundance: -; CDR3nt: TGTGCCAGCAGCCCCGAGCAGGGGGGACAGCCCCAGCATTTT; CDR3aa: CASSPEQGGQPQHF
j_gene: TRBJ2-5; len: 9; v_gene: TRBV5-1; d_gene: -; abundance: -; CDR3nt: TGCGCCAGCAGCCCAGACAGGTACTTC; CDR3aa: CASSPDRYF
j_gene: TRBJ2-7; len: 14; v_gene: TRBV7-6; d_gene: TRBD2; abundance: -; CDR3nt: TGTGCCAGCAGCTTGGACGCGGGAGCGGACGAGCAGTACTTC; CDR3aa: CASSLDAGADEQYF
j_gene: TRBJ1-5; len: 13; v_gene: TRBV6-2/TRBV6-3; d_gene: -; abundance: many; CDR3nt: TGTGCCAGCGCTGGCTCGGGATATCAGCCCCAGCATTTT; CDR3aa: CASAGSGYQPQHF
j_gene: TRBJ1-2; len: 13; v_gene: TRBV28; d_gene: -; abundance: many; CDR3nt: TGTGCCAGCAGTTTGCGGGGCGGCTATGGCTACACCTTC; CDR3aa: CASSLRGGYGYTF
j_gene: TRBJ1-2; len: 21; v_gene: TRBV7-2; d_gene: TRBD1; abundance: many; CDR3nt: TGTGCCAGCAGCCGAGCCGACCCGCAGGACAGGGGGCTTAAAGCTAACTATGGCTACACCTTC; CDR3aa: CASSRADPQDRGLKANYGYTF
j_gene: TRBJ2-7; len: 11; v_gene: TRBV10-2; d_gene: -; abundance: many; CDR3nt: TGCGCCAGCAGTGTAACCTACGAGCAGTACTTC; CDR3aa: CASSVTYEQYF
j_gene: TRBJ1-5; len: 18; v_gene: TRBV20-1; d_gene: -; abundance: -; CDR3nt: TGCAGTGCTAGAGGTCTGGTGGGGGGGGCTACTTTCAATCAGCCCCAGCATTTT; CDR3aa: CSARGLVGGATFNQPQHF
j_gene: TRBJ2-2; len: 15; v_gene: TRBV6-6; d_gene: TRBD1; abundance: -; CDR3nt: TGTGCCAGCAGTTTCGGACAGGGGAACACCGGGGAGCTGTTTTTT; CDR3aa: CASSFGQGNTGELFF
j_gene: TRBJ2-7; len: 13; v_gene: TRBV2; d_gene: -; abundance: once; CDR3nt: TGTGCCAGCAGTCAACCTGACCTCAACGGCAAGTACTTC; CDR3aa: CASSQPDLNGKYF
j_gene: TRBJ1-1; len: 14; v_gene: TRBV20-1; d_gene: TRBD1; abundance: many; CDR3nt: TGCAGTGCTAGACTCGCGGACAGGGGGACTGAAGCTTTCTTT; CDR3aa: CSARLADRGTEAFF
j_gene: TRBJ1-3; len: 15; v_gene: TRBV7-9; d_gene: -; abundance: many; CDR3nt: TGTGCCAGCAGCTGGAAGGAGAACTCTGGAAACACCATATATTTT; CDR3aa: CASSWKENSGNTIYF
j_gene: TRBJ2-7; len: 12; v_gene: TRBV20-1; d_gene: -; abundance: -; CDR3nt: TGCAGTGCTGGAGACAACTCCTACGAGCAGTACTTC; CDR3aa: CSAGDNSYEQYF
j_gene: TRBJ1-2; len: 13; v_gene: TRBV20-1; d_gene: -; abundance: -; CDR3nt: TGCAGTGCTAGAGGGACAGCTAACTATGGCTACACCTTC; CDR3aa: CSARGTANYGYTF